This T cell receptor (beta chain) was captured by sequencing in a study of beta chain features in type 1 diabetes. Sorting based on CD45RO/CCR7/CD25/CD127/CD95/CD27 separated CD4+ naive, central memory, regulatory and stem cell-like memory cells. This clone turned up a few times. Its antigen is undetermined. cDNA synthesis used the whole RNA isolate, giving expressed TCRB sequences. The data were produced by immunoSEQ multiplex PCR, yet TCRdb's version contains in-frame clones alone and is incomplete. This sample yields some 200,000 clones, of which approximately 16% are seen a single time; approximately 0.086% belongs to the top ten. V lost 6 bases, J lost 2 bases, and 11 bases lay in between. The germline V gene has CDR1 SQVTM and CDR2 ANQGSEA. This CDR3 has 12 residues. Study observations and caveats: Patients with Type 1 diabetes showed moderately but significantly shorter TCRB CDR3s in all four CD4+ subsets.

The chain links TRBV29-1 to TRBJ2-7; D is undetermined. The receptor was isolated from a man aged 25-45 years with type 1 diabetes. The sequencing sample was made of naive CD4+ T cells from blood. The CDR3 DNA sequence: TGCAGCGTCGTCGGATCTACCTACGAGCAGTACTTC. Translated, it gives CSVVGSTYEQYF.